The rows below give T cell receptor beta chains drawn from one sample of a study of post-analysis software for immune sequencing data. MiXCR, applied by TCRdb to the PCR reads, yields one record per CDR3 protein. The sample contains around 400,000 distinct CDR3 sequences, about 39% of which appear only once. The sequenced material came from blood. The source of these receptors is a girl aged 2 to 10 with multiple sclerosis. CDR3s include the opening cysteine and the closing phenylalanine or tryptophan. D genes are given only for firm matches. Part of the rows lack a size; the others show once, few, many or a class for expanded clones.

clone_size	v_call	d_call	j_call	cdr3_aa	cdr3_nt
few	TRBV12-3/TRBV12-4	TRBD1	TRBJ1-6	CASSLSRGLNSPLHF	TGTGCCAGCAGTTTGAGCAGGGGGCTCAATTCACCCCTCCACTTT
.	TRBV2	.	TRBJ2-5	CASSEALGHGETQYF	TGTGCCAGCAGTGAAGCGCTGGGACACGGAGAGACCCAGTACTTC
.	TRBV7-9	.	TRBJ2-3	CASSLIRGMAGLTDTQYF	TGTGCCAGCAGCTTAATTAGAGGGATGGCGGGGTTAACAGATACGCAGTATTTT
few	TRBV7-2	.	TRBJ1-1	CASSSTQGITEAFF	TGTGCCAGCAGCTCCACGCAGGGGATCACTGAAGCTTTCTTT
.	TRBV7-2	.	TRBJ1-2	CASSFKSDPNYGYTF	TGTGCCAGCAGCTTTAAGTCTGACCCAAATTATGGCTACACCTTC
few	TRBV4-1	TRBD1	TRBJ1-5	CASSQDKGTGNQPQHF	TGCGCCAGCAGCCAAGATAAGGGGACAGGGAATCAGCCCCAGCATTTT
few	TRBV5-1	TRBD2	TRBJ2-1	CASSRGGSTYNEQFF	TGCGCCAGCAGCCGTGGCGGGAGCACCTACAATGAGCAGTTCTTC
.	TRBV7-2	TRBD2	TRBJ2-2	CASSLGWREWELFF	TGTGCCAGCAGCTTAGGATGGCGGGAGTGGGAGCTGTTTTTT
few	TRBV7-2	TRBD2	TRBJ2-6	CASSLVGGSVTGANVLTF	TGTGCCAGCAGCTTAGTCGGCGGGAGTGTGACTGGGGCCAACGTCCTGACTTTC
many	TRBV10-2	.	TRBJ2-3	CASSETDTQYF	TGCGCCAGCAGTGAGACAGATACGCAGTATTTT
once	TRBV6-6	.	TRBJ1-6	CASSYLRDSSNWSPLHF	TGTGCCAGCAGTTACCTACGGGACTCCTCAAATTGGTCACCCCTCCACTTT
few	TRBV15	.	TRBJ1-5	CATSRGKGSNQPQHF	TGTGCCACCAGCAGGGGGAAGGGCAGCAATCAGCCCCAGCATTTT
.	TRBV5-1	.	TRBJ2-3	CASSWDTSTDTQYF	TGCGCCAGCAGCTGGGACACCAGCACAGATACGCAGTATTTT
.	TRBV5-1	TRBD2	TRBJ2-1	CASSTFSGSTVNEQFF	TGCGCCAGCAGCACCTTTAGCGGGAGCACGGTAAATGAGCAGTTCTTC
.	TRBV6-6	TRBD2	TRBJ2-7	CASSYAAGGQLYEQYF	TGTGCCAGCAGTTACGCCGCGGGGGGGCAATTATACGAGCAGTACTTC
.	TRBV5-1	.	TRBJ2-5	CASSNTGNQETQYF	TGCGCCAGCAGCAATACAGGGAACCAAGAGACCCAGTACTTC
.	TRBV20-1	TRBD1	TRBJ1-5	CSARAGDRANQPQHF	TGCAGTGCTAGGGCCGGGGACAGGGCGAATCAGCCCCAGCATTTT
.	TRBV5-1	.	TRBJ1-4	CASSLDVGGHTTNEKLFF	TGCGCCAGCAGCTTGGATGTGGGGGGCCACACAACTAATGAAAAACTGTTTTTT
many	TRBV29-1	TRBD2	TRBJ2-7	CSVVFAGEEGEQYF	TGCAGCGTTGTATTCGCGGGAGAGGAGGGAGAGCAGTACTTC
.	TRBV20-1	.	TRBJ2-5	CSAREKGIRETQYF	TGCAGTGCTAGAGAGAAAGGGATCCGAGAGACCCAGTACTTC
few	TRBV27	.	TRBJ2-4	CASSLASGGQNIQYF	TGTGCCAGCAGCCTAGCCTCCGGGGGGCAAAACATTCAGTACTTC
few	TRBV29-1	.	TRBJ2-1	CSVDRGEQFF	TGCAGCGTTGATCGGGGCGAGCAGTTCTTC
.	TRBV29-1	TRBD2	TRBJ2-1	CSVGGTGGRAVSYNEQFF	TGCAGCGTTGGCGGGACTGGCGGGAGGGCCGTCTCCTACAATGAGCAGTTCTTC
.	TRBV25-1	.	TRBJ2-3	CASSPLEADTQYF	TGTGCCAGCAGTCCGCTGGAGGCAGATACGCAGTATTTT
few	TRBV6-5	.	TRBJ1-2	CASSYSVGSGDGYTF	TGTGCCAGCAGTTACTCGGTGGGGTCAGGAGATGGCTACACCTTC
few	TRBV29-1	.	TRBJ2-3	CSVGITDTQYF	TGCAGCGTGGGAATCACAGATACGCAGTATTTT
.	TRBV28	.	TRBJ1-2	CASSFTVEIYGYTF	TGTGCCAGCAGTTTTACGGTAGAGATCTATGGCTACACCTTC
many	TRBV5-1	.	TRBJ1-1	CASSLEAAKNTEAFF	TGCGCCAGCAGCTTGGAGGCAGCCAAGAACACTGAAGCTTTCTTT
once	TRBV20-1	.	TRBJ1-2	CSADSTEGGGYGYTF	TGCAGTGCTGATTCGACAGAAGGGGGTGGCTATGGCTACACCTTC
few	TRBV10-3	.	TRBJ1-2	CAISETGLGYGYTF	TGTGCCATCAGTGAGACAGGGTTAGGCTATGGCTACACCTTC
few	TRBV12-3/TRBV12-4	TRBD1	TRBJ2-1	CASAKQGGGNEQFF	TGTGCCAGCGCAAAACAGGGGGGCGGCAATGAGCAGTTCTTC
.	TRBV7-9	TRBD2	TRBJ2-5	CASSPRLAGEETQYF	TGTGCCAGCAGCCCACGACTAGCGGGGGAAGAGACCCAGTACTTC
few	TRBV6-5	.	TRBJ2-5	CASGTSAKGTQYF	TGTGCCAGCGGAACCAGTGCTAAAGGGACCCAGTACTTC
.	TRBV24-1	.	TRBJ1-1	CATSFGSANTEAFF	TGTGCCACCAGTTTCGGATCTGCGAACACTGAAGCTTTCTTT
.	TRBV10-3	.	TRBJ2-1	CAITREGAYNEQFF	TGTGCCATCACCAGGGAGGGGGCCTACAATGAGCAGTTCTTC
.	TRBV4-1	.	TRBJ2-7	CASSQEDYSYEQYF	TGCGCCAGCAGCCAAGAGGATTACTCCTACGAGCAGTACTTC
few	TRBV7-9	.	TRBJ2-3	CASLEVTDTQYF	TGTGCCAGTTTAGAGGTCACAGATACGCAGTATTTT
.	TRBV28	TRBD2	TRBJ2-4	CASSKTSARPKNIRYF	TGTGCCAGCAGTAAGACTAGCGCCCGTCCCAAAAACATTCGGTACTTC
few	TRBV7-6	.	TRBJ2-7	CASSLEAGGSSTEQYF	TGTGCCAGCAGCTTAGAAGCTGGGGGCTCCAGTACCGAGCAGTACTTC
.	TRBV6-5	.	TRBJ2-7	CASSYALIAASYEQYF	TGTGCCAGCAGTTACGCGCTGATCGCGGCCTCCTACGAGCAGTACTTC
once	TRBV4-3	.	TRBJ1-6	CASSREGGISPLHF	TGCGCCAGCAGCCGAGAAGGGGGGATCTCACCCCTCCACTTT
few	TRBV4-3	.	TRBJ1-2	CASSQDVGPGGPYGYTF	TGCGCCAGCAGCCAAGATGTAGGCCCCGGGGGGCCTTATGGCTACACCTTC
.	TRBV2	.	TRBJ2-2	CASRLNTGELFF	TGTGCCAGCAGGCTTAACACCGGGGAGCTGTTTTTT
few	TRBV7-6	.	TRBJ2-3	CASSPRRSGASTDTQYF	TGTGCCAGCAGCCCCCGGCGGTCAGGGGCTAGCACAGATACGCAGTATTTT
few	TRBV5-1	TRBD1	TRBJ2-1	CASSRDRVNEQFF	TGCGCCAGCTCAAGGGACAGGGTGAATGAGCAGTTCTTC
few	TRBV5-1	.	TRBJ2-7	CASSRTGTANYEQYF	TGCGCCAGCAGCAGGACCGGGACGGCTAACTACGAGCAGTACTTC
.	TRBV9	TRBD2	TRBJ2-1	CASSVAGAGVNEQFF	TGTGCCAGCAGCGTAGCAGGTGCGGGAGTTAATGAGCAGTTCTTC
few	TRBV4-1	.	TRBJ2-3	CASSQGERYSSTDTQYF	TGCGCCAGCAGCCAAGGGGAGAGATACTCTAGCACAGATACGCAGTATTTT
.	TRBV28	TRBD1	TRBJ2-3	CASSPPDRASTDTQYF	TGTGCCAGCAGTCCTCCGGACAGGGCCTCCACAGATACGCAGTATTTT
.	TRBV10-2	.	TRBJ1-4	CASREGEKLFF	TGCGCCAGCAGGGAAGGTGAAAAACTGTTTTTT
.	TRBV7-9	.	TRBJ2-5	CASSPPALFRETQYF	TGTGCCAGCAGCCCCCCGGCGTTGTTTCGGGAGACCCAGTACTTC
.	TRBV20-1	TRBD2	TRBJ2-7	CSARDRREGTYEQYF	TGCAGTGCTAGAGATAGGCGGGAGGGCACCTACGAGCAGTACTTC